The 28 T cell receptor beta chains presented below share a single source sample, sequenced in a study of identical twins. MiXCR, run by TCRdb on the 5' RACE reads, gives a single entry per CDR3 protein. The sample contains about 660,000 distinct CDR3 sequences, 8.5% to 9.5% of which appear only once. In addition, the sample was reused for a study of yellow fever vaccine responses in identical twins.

Sequencing was performed on PBMCs. Receptors originate from a woman younger than 30 in good health.

This clonotype came up a few times. Here the CDR3 reads CAARNEKLFF. The CDR3 DNA reads TGTGCGGCTAGGAATGAAAAACTGTTTTTT. The chain joins TRBV30 to TRBJ1-4; unclear D gene. The V gene's germline CDR1 is GTSNPN and CDR2 SVGIG (reference sequence). This CDR3 spans 10 amino acids.

The chain couples TRBV3-1 to TRBJ2-1; 13 nucleotides align to TRBD2. The V and J ends lost 1 base and 7 bases, in that order; junction bases with no gene match: 1. CDR1 and CDR2 (germline): LGHDT, YNNKEL (reference sequence). CDR3 length: 15 amino acids. The CDR3 loop is CASSQGTSGGNEQFF. For the CDR3, the DNA is TGTGCCAGCAGCCAAGGGACTAGCGGGGGAAATGAGCAGTTCTTC.

The chain combines TRBV29-1 with TRBJ2-2, with 7 bases identical to TRBD1. This CDR3 comprises 15 residues. With V trimmed by 5 bases and J by 3 bases, 9 bases remained unmatched. Germline CDR1 and CDR2: SQVTM and ANQGSEA. In DNA, the CDR3 is TGCAGCGTTTCGGACAGGATGTTGGACACCGGGGAGCTGTTTTTT. Protein sequence: CSVSDRMLDTGELFF.

This clonotype has just a few counts. The chain recombines TRBV7-2 with TRBJ2-7; TRBD2 agrees at 8 bases. Looked up from germline, CDR1 is SGHTA and CDR2 is FQGNSA. V shed 7 bases, J shed 2 bases, and the junction held 7 bases outside the gene matches. The CDR3 has 14 residues. CDR3 DNA sequence: TGTGCCAGCACCGTTAGCGGGACGACCTACGAGCAGTACTTC. It yields the protein CASTVSGTTYEQYF.

This clonotype has only a few counts. The chain uses TRBV5-1 and TRBJ2-5; 11 positions agree with TRBD1. The CDR3 contains 15 residues. The germline gives CDR1 SGHRS, CDR2 YFSETQ. J gave up 5 bases and V 2 bases, and 5 bases lay outside the gene matches. CDR3 coding DNA: TGCGCCAGCAGCTTAAGGACAGGGGGCGTGGAGACCCAGTACTTC. Its protein is CASSLRTGGVETQYF.

The chain has TRBV5-1 and TRBJ2-1; D might be TRBD2 (5 bases). The CDR3 sequence is 17 residues long. V lost 2 bases to trimming and J lost 5 bases, with 20 bases between them. Germline V CDR1 and CDR2: SGHRS, YFSETQ. The CDR3, as DNA: TGCGCCAGCAGCTTTCCCCTTTGGGAGCGGATCCACAATGAGCAGTTCTTC. Translating gives CASSFPLWERIHNEQFF.

V is TRBV6-2 or TRBV6-3 and J is TRBJ2-7; TRBD1 matches 8 bases. V dropped 0 bases and J dropped 5; count of bases not matched to a gene: 18. The CDR3 length is 19 residues. The germline CDR1 and CDR2 sequences are MNHEY and SVGEGT. The CDR3 region is CASSYSSFSPGTGSDEQYF. For the CDR3, the DNA is TGTGCCAGCAGTTACTCCTCCTTCAGCCCCGGGACAGGTTCTGACGAGCAGTACTTC.

In this sample, this clonotype turned up a few times. The rearrangement joins TRBV7-2 to TRBJ1-5; TRBD1 agrees at 10 bases. The CDR3 has 15 residues. Germline V gene sequence: CDR1 SGHTA, CDR2 FQGNSA. Trimming took 0 bases from V and 7 from J; bases not matched to a gene: 3. The CDR3 DNA follows: TGTGCCAGCAGCTTAGCAGGGACAGGGGTACAGCCCCAGCATTTT. Protein sequence: CASSLAGTGVQPQHF.

This clonotype has just a few counts. The J gene is TRBJ1-1, the V gene TRBV5-1, with D possibly being TRBD1 (6 bases). Trimming took 5 bases from V and 2 from J, leaving 10 bases between them. The CDR3 runs 13 residues. Germline CDR1 and CDR2: SGHRS and YFSETQ. The CDR3 DNA is TGCGCCAGCAGTGGGACATACAACACTGAAGCTTTCTTT. It specifies CASSGTYNTEAFF.

This clonotype was found a few times. This chain links TRBV19 with TRBJ1-1; D may be TRBD1 (6 bases). Germline V gene lookup returns CDR1 LNHDA and CDR2 SQIVND (reference sequence). The V gene lost 2 bases and the J gene lost 7 bases, with 11 bases spanning the gap. The CDR3 extends over 13 amino acids. The CDR3 DNA sequence: TGTGCCAGTAGTATAAGAGGGGGGGATGAAGCTTTCTTT. Encoded protein: CASSIRGGDEAFF.

This clonotype was recorded a few times. The junction does not match germline at one end; this may be a read error. V and J are TRBV6-6 and TRBJ2-7; D gene uncertain. Germline CDR1 is MNHNY and CDR2 is SVGAGI (reference sequence). CDR3 length: 9 amino acids. The CDR3 here is CASSGTLHF. The CDR3 DNA reads as TGTGCCAGCAGCGGCACCCTTCACTTC.

V usage is TRBV12-3 or TRBV12-4 and J usage is TRBJ1-2; D gene unclear. V lost 5 bases and J lost 3, with 7 bases in between. This CDR3 has 12 residues. The CDR3, as DNA: TGTGCCAGCAGTCAGGACTACTATGGCTACACCTTC. Its protein product is CASSQDYYGYTF.

In this sample, this clonotype turned up many times. This sequence joins TRBV12-3 or TRBV12-4 and TRBJ2-2; 9 nucleotides align to TRBD1. CDR3 length: 15 residues. After removal of 6 bases from V and 5 bases from J, the junction contained 7 bases not matched to a gene. This CDR3 reads CASSTGTGLTGELFF. The CDR3 region has the DNA TGTGCCAGCAGCACCGGGACAGGGCTTACCGGGGAGCTGTTTTTT.

This clonotype came up a few times. V usage is TRBV28 and J usage is TRBJ1-2; 7 bases align to TRBD1. Germline lookup yields CDR1 MDHEN and CDR2 SYDVKM. The trim removed 7 bases at V and 3 bases at J, leaving 8 bases unmatched. The CDR3 loop spans 14 amino acids. CDR3 sequence (DNA): TGTGCCAGCACCGACCCAGGGGGTTACTATGGCTACACCTTC. Its translation: CASTDPGGYYGYTF.

This clonotype was seen a few times. The CDR3 is CASSYSPGSGAAEQYF. In nucleotides, the CDR3 is TGTGCCAGCAGTTACTCCCCAGGGTCGGGTGCGGCCGAGCAGTACTTC. The V call is TRBV6-5, the J call TRBJ2-7, with TRBD1 as a possible D gene (5 bases). The CDR3 contains 16 residues. Per the germline V gene, CDR1 is MNHEY and CDR2 is SVGAGI. V lost 0 bases and J 6 bases, leaving 18 bases between the germline ends.

This clonotype was detected a few times. The chain combines TRBV27 with TRBJ2-7; TRBD1 agrees at 7 bases. Germline loops: CDR1 MNHEY, CDR2 SMNVEV (reference sequence). This CDR3 contains 12 residues. Trimming cost V 8 bases and J 3 bases; bases outside gene matches: 4. The CDR3 bases are TGTGCCAGCGGGACAGCCCTCTACGAGCAGTACTTC. Protein: CASGTALYEQYF.

The table lists this clonotype with many counts. This rearrangement joins TRBV15 to TRBJ2-7; D not resolved. The V end lost 1 base, the J end lost 0 bases, and 13 bases lay between the germline ends. The CDR3 has 16 amino acids. Germline-derived CDR1 and CDR2 are LNHNV and YYDKDF (reference sequence). CDR3 region: CATSRGAAPNSYEQYF. Here the CDR3 DNA reads TGTGCCACCAGCAGAGGAGCCGCCCCTAACTCCTACGAGCAGTACTTC.

This clonotype was counted between two and nine times. The V and J genes are TRBV20-1 and TRBJ2-2, with TRBD2 matching over 8 bases. Trimming removed 0 bases from V and 0 bases from J; junction bases left unmatched: 3. Germline V lookup: CDR1 DFQATT, CDR2 SNEGSKA (reference sequence). There are 16 residues in the CDR3. The CDR3 sequence is CSARDSGGANTGELFF. CDR3 nucleotide sequence: TGCAGTGCTAGAGATTCCGGGGGGGCGAACACCGGGGAGCTGTTTTTT.

This chain connects TRBV6-5 to TRBJ2-1, with D hard to call. The CDR3 covers 13 residues. Per the germline V gene, CDR1 is MNHEY and CDR2 is SVGAGI. V was trimmed by 2 bases and J by 6 bases, leaving 8 bases between them. CDR3 in amino acids: CASSYTFGNEQFF. CDR3 bases: TGTGCCAGCAGTTACACTTTCGGCAATGAGCAGTTCTTC.

Ten or more counts support this clonotype. The chain is built from TRBV3-1 and TRBJ2-4, with D perhaps assigned TRBD1 or TRBD2 (5 bases each). The germline V and J ends were trimmed by 1 base and 2 bases, with 12 bases remaining between them. The CDR3 covers 16 residues. In germline, CDR1 is LGHDT, CDR2 YNNKEL (reference sequence). This CDR3 reads CASSQGGWVTKNIQYF. CDR3 coding DNA: TGTGCCAGCAGCCAAGGGGGGTGGGTTACCAAAAACATTCAGTACTTC.

This clonotype was seen a few times. The V gene is TRBV2, the J gene TRBJ2-7; tentatively, D is TRBD2 (5 bases). This CDR3 comprises 14 residues. CDR1 is SNHLY and CDR2 is FYNNEI in the germline V gene. V lost 5 bases, J lost 2 bases, and 13 bases lay in between. For the CDR3, the DNA is TGTGCCAGCAGTCTAAGCGGAGACCCCTACGAGCAGTACTTC. Translation gives CASSLSGDPYEQYF.

This clonotype was seen a few times. The V and J genes are TRBV7-2 and TRBJ1-2, with TRBD1 matching over 8 bases. The V and J ends lost 3 bases and 4 bases, in that order; junction bases with no gene match: 10. The CDR3 totals 16 residues. CDR1 and CDR2 from the germline V gene are SGHTA and FQGNSA. In DNA form, the CDR3 reads TGTGCCAGCAGCTTGATCGGGACAGGCGCCTCCTATGGCTACACCTTC. The encoded protein is CASSLIGTGASYGYTF.

The chain couples TRBV9 to TRBJ2-1, with 7 nucleotides matching TRBD2. The CDR3 is 14 amino acids. The trim removed 4 bases at V and 6 bases at J, leaving 7 bases unmatched. The germline CDR1 and CDR2 sequences are SGDLS and YYNGEE. The CDR3 sequence: CASSHPGGTNEQFF. The CDR3 DNA is TGTGCCAGCAGCCACCCCGGGGGGACCAATGAGCAGTTCTTC.

Ten or more counts support this clonotype. The V gene is TRBV4-3, the J gene TRBJ2-5; D call uncertain. The CDR3 covers 15 residues. Trimming pared 5 bases from V and 1 base from J, leaving 14 bases between. Germline-derived CDR1 and CDR2 are LGHNA and YSLEER. The DNA for the CDR3 is TGCGCCAGCAGCTCAAGATGGCGCAGCCAAGAGACCCAGTACTTC. It codes for CASSSRWRSQETQYF.

This chain uses TRBV10-3 with TRBJ2-2; 7 bases fit TRBD2. The trim removed 8 bases at V and 1 base at J, leaving 10 bases unmatched. CDR1 is ENHRY and CDR2 is SYGVKD in the germline V gene. The CDR3 spans 16 residues. The CDR3 DNA sequence: TGTGCCATCCCGAGATGGGAGGGTGGGAACACCGGGGAGCTGTTTTTT. This encodes CAIPRWEGGNTGELFF.

This clonotype was detected many times. This sequence joins TRBV12-3 or TRBV12-4 and TRBJ2-7, with D perhaps matching TRBD1 (6 bases). The CDR3 is 14 residues long. Trimming stripped 7 bases from V and 0 bases from J, with 13 bases between. CDR3 residues: CASTRTEISYEQYF. The CDR3 bases are TGTGCCAGCACCAGGACAGAAATCTCCTACGAGCAGTACTTC.

This clonotype was recorded a few times. The chain couples TRBV20-1 to TRBJ2-3; D is unclear. Trimming left V 6 bases short and J 0 bases short, with 16 bases between. The CDR3 consists of 15 residues. Germline V gene sequence: CDR1 DFQATT, CDR2 SNEGSKA (reference sequence). DNA for the CDR3: TGCAGTGCCATCTTCGTAGCCGCTAGCACAGATACGCAGTATTTT. Its protein product is CSAIFVAASTDTQYF.

The J gene is TRBJ2-2, the V gene TRBV28; perhaps TRBD1 as D (6 bases). The CDR3 is made up of 15 amino acids. Between the trimmed V and J ends, which lost 9 bases and 6 bases, there was a span of 20 bases. Germline V gene sequence: CDR1 MDHEN, CDR2 SYDVKM. CDR3 nucleotides: TGTGCCAGTTACTCCCCAGGGGATTATTCCGGGGAGCTGTTTTTT. Translated, it gives CASYSPGDYSGELFF. Full variable domain (rest looked up from reference TRBV28 and TRBJ2-2): DVKVTQSSRYLVKRTGEKVFLECVQDMDHENMFWYRQDPGLGLRLIYFSYDVKMKEKGDIPEGYSVSREKKERFSLILESASTNQTSMYLCASYSPGDYSGELFFGEGSRLTVL.